This TCR beta chain was captured by sequencing in a study of PD-L1 blockade in urothelial cancer. Study details: When patients started atezolizumab in the mid-2010s, it was given at 1,200 mg intravenously every 3 weeks. Patients' histories included 0 to 3 prior chemotherapy regimens. T cells numbered a median of 141,255 in the blood samples.

Time point: pretreatment peripheral blood. Urothelial carcinoma affected the patients, and it was locally advanced or metastatic. TCRdb's copy holds only in-frame clones and misses some; the assay was immunoSEQ multiplex PCR. The sample carries 95,000 to 100,000 clones, 87% recorded once. The starting material was PBMCs, obtained around atezolizumab (anti-PD-L1) treatment. This TCR was sampled from a man aged 55 to 70 with urothelial cancer.

The CDR3, as DNA: TGTGCCAGCATAGGCGGGGGGAATGAGCAGTTCTTC. Residues: CASIGGGNEQFF. This chain uses TRBV5-4 with TRBJ2-1; 8 bases are a match to TRBD2. V lost 6 bases and J lost 7; bases outside the gene matches: 3. CDR3 length equals 12 residues. Germline V CDR1 and CDR2: SGHNT, YYREEE (reference sequence).